Each of the 21 T cell receptor beta chains below was sequenced from the same sample in a study of T cell responses to AZD1222 COVID-19 vaccine. Profiling relied on immunoSEQ multiplex PCR, and the TCRdb table lists in-frame clones only, not all of them. The top ten hold about 1.4% of the sample, which has some 110,000 clones, about 90% seen once. Sample: peripheral blood, taken 28 days after the second AZD1222 dose. These receptors all stem from an adult who received the AZD1222 COVID-19 vaccine.

This clone is a singleton in its sample. V and J are TRBV29-1 and TRBJ1-2; a possible D gene is TRBD1 (6 bases). With 1 base removed from V and 7 bases from J, the gap between germline ends came to 10 bases. Per germline, CDR1 SQVTM and CDR2 ANQGSEA. This CDR3 is built from 12 residues. CDR3: CSVEGGGGGYTF. As DNA, the CDR3 is TGCAGCGTTGAAGGAGGGGGTGGTGGCTACACCTTC. The full variable domain, rest sourced from reference TRBV29-1 and TRBJ1-2, is SAVISQKPSRDICQRGTSLTIQCQVDSQVTMMFWYRQQPGQSLTLIATANQGSEATYESGFVIDKFPISRPNLTFSTLTVSNMSPEDSSIYLCSVEGGGGGYTFGSGTRLTVV.

V gene TRBV5-1 combines with J gene TRBJ2-1; 11 bases fit TRBD2. Per the germline V gene, CDR1 is SGHRS and CDR2 is YFSETQ. J lost 4 bases, V lost 6 bases, and 9 bases had no gene match. The CDR3 totals 16 residues. The CDR3 region has the DNA TGCGCCAGCAATACCCTAGCGGGAGGACCGTACAATGAGCAGTTCTTC. It encodes CASNTLAGGPYNEQFF.

The chain is built from TRBV27 and TRBJ1-5, with 7 bases matching TRBD1. Per germline, CDR1 MNHEY and CDR2 SMNVEV (reference sequence). The CDR3 consists of 16 residues. J was trimmed by 7 bases and V by 4 bases; bases with no gene match: 13. In DNA, the CDR3 is TGTGCCAGCAGTTGGTCCGGAGACAGGGAGAGACAGCCCCAGCATTTT. This translates into CASSWSGDRERQPQHF.

This clone was recorded only once. The chain uses TRBV5-1 and TRBJ2-5; D gene ambiguous. CDR1 and CDR2 (germline): SGHRS, YFSETQ. CDR3 length: 12 amino acids. Between the trimmed V and J ends, which lost 1 base and 3 bases, there was a span of 4 bases. CDR3 protein: CASSLPEETQYF. In DNA form, the CDR3 reads TGCGCCAGCAGCTTGCCAGAAGAGACCCAGTACTTC.

This clone was counted a single time. The rearrangement uses TRBV7-3 and TRBJ2-3, with 8 bases aligning to TRBD2. V was clipped by 8 bases and J by 8 bases; unmatched bases: 15. Germline lookup yields CDR1 SGHTA and CDR2 FQGTGA. This CDR3 has 15 amino acids. The CDR3 DNA reads as TGTGCCAGCGAGACCGACAGGTGCGCGGGGGGTACGCAGTATTTT. Protein: CASETDRCAGGTQYF.

V usage is TRBV27 and J usage is TRBJ1-2, with 11 bases identical to TRBD1. The germline V gene encodes CDR1 MNHEY and CDR2 SMNVEV (reference sequence). V lost 11 bases to trimming and J lost 5 bases; unmatched junction nucleotides: 7. This CDR3 contains 13 residues. CDR3 protein: CAQGQGAEYGYTF. The CDR3 region has the DNA TGTGCCCAAGGACAGGGGGCGGAATATGGCTACACCTTC.

The chain is built from TRBV2 and TRBJ2-7, with D unresolved. Germline assignment: CDR1 SNHLY and CDR2 FYNNEI. V gave up 7 bases and J gave up 3 bases, with 10 bases separating them. CDR3 length: 12 residues. CDR3 residues: CASMINVYEQYF. The DNA for the CDR3 is TGTGCCAGCATGATTAACGTCTACGAGCAGTACTTC.

This chain connects TRBV2 to TRBJ1-1, with a weak D call TRBD1 (5 bases). This CDR3 is 14 amino acids long. Germline V lookup: CDR1 SNHLY, CDR2 FYNNEI. V was cut by 3 bases and J by 2 bases, with 10 bases left in between. The CDR3 DNA is TGTGCCAGCAGTGAGCGGGGGTTAAACACTGAAGCTTTCTTT. It is translated as CASSERGLNTEAFF.

The chain uses TRBV5-1 and TRBJ2-7; no firm D call. There are 15 residues in the CDR3. From germline, CDR1 is SGHRS and CDR2 YFSETQ. The germline V and J ends were trimmed by 0 bases and 4 bases, with 14 bases remaining between them. In DNA form, the CDR3 reads TGCGCCAGCAGCTTGGTTACGTCGGCTATGTACGAGCAGTACTTC. Its protein product is CASSLVTSAMYEQYF.

The chain employs TRBV29-1 and TRBJ2-1, with 8 bases aligning to TRBD1. Trimming removed 4 bases from V and 5 bases from J; junction bases left unmatched: 4. The V gene's germline CDR1 is SQVTM and CDR2 ANQGSEA. The CDR3 covers 13 residues. CDR3 sequence: CSVGGQGDNEQFF. The CDR3 region has the DNA TGCAGCGTTGGTGGACAGGGCGACAATGAGCAGTTCTTC.

The rearrangement joins TRBV27 to TRBJ1-1; TRBD1 might be the D (5 bases). CDR3 length: 14 amino acids. With 1 base removed from V and 5 bases from J, the gap between germline ends came to 11 bases. Looked up from germline, CDR1 is MNHEY and CDR2 is SMNVEV (reference sequence). CDR3 loop: CASSLWGSRTEAFF. For the CDR3, the DNA is TGTGCCAGCAGTTTATGGGGCTCGAGGACTGAAGCTTTCTTT.

V is TRBV5-4 and J is TRBJ2-5; 16 nucleotides line up with TRBD2. CDR1 is SGHNT and CDR2 is YYREEE in the germline V gene (reference sequence). V trimming: 3 bases; J trimming: 5 bases; junction bases outside the gene matches: 13. This CDR3 comprises 19 residues. This chain's CDR3 is CASSYGTSGRAGFFETQYF. The DNA of the CDR3 is TGTGCCAGCAGCTATGGGACTAGCGGGAGGGCCGGATTTTTTGAGACCCAGTACTTC.

The rearrangement joins TRBV18 to TRBJ1-2; D might be TRBD1 (6 bases). The CDR3 is made up of 14 amino acids. Germline V gene data show CDR1 as KGHSH and CDR2 as LQKENI. The V and J ends lost 2 bases and 4 bases respectively, with 11 bases between them. The CDR3: CASSPGGAGYGYTF. The CDR3 bases are TGTGCCAGCTCACCAGGGGGCGCCGGCTATGGCTACACCTTC.

The rearrangement links TRBV5-1 to TRBJ2-7; a possible D gene is TRBD2 (6 bases). The germline V gene has CDR1 SGHRS and CDR2 YFSETQ. Trimming took off 3 bases at V and 5 bases at J, with 18 bases between the two ends. This CDR3 spans 15 amino acids. DNA for the CDR3: TGCGCCAGCAGCTGGGCCGGGTCCGGCGGGGACGAGCAGTACTTC. Translation: CASSWAGSGGDEQYF.

V and J are TRBV21-1 and TRBJ2-1. TRBV21-1 counts as a pseudogene. The CDR3 runs 16 residues. CDR3 DNA: TGTGCCAGCAGCACCCCCTTCGGGGCCTCCTACAATGAGCAGTTCTTC. Translation: CASSTPFGASYNEQFF.

The V and J genes are TRBV3-1 (or the pseudogene TRBV3-2) and TRBJ2-5; 8 nucleotides align to TRBD2. Losses at the gene ends were 8 bases for V and 1 base for J; bases not matched to a gene: 6. CDR3 length equals 14 residues. Germline V CDR1 and CDR2: LGHDT, YNNKEL (reference sequence). The CDR3 sequence is CASSTSAAQETQYF. The CDR3 bases are TGTGCCAGCTCGACTAGCGCCGCCCAAGAGACCCAGTACTTC.

V is TRBV6-5 and J is TRBJ1-6; the D is unclear. CDR3 length: 16 amino acids. V shed 2 bases and J shed 4 bases, with 12 bases lying between them. Looked up from germline, CDR1 is MNHEY and CDR2 is SVGAGI. The CDR3 nucleotides read TGTGCCAGCAGTTACGGGCGATCCCCTTATAATTCACCCCTCCACTTT. Amino acids: CASSYGRSPYNSPLHF.

The chain links TRBV7-9 to TRBJ1-2; D gene ambiguous. Trimming pared 4 bases from V and 8 bases from J, leaving 5 bases between. Per the germline V gene, CDR1 is SEHNR and CDR2 is FQNEAQ (reference sequence). The CDR3 totals 10 residues. The CDR3 DNA is TGTGCCAGCAGCTCACCGGGCTACACCTTC. It encodes CASSSPGYTF.

This chain joins TRBV24-1 and TRBJ2-2, with no clear D. Germline V gene sequence: CDR1 KGHDR, CDR2 SFDVKD. The CDR3 consists of 15 residues. Trimming left V 3 bases short and J 6 bases short, with 13 bases between. This CDR3 reads CATSDETQRPGELFF. The CDR3 DNA reads TGTGCCACCAGTGATGAAACCCAGAGGCCCGGGGAGCTGTTTTTT.

The chain has TRBV28 and TRBJ1-3; D is uncertain. This CDR3 is built from 11 residues. V lost 5 bases to trimming and J lost 4 bases, with 3 bases between them. Germline V lookup: CDR1 MDHEN, CDR2 SYDVKM. As DNA, the CDR3 is TGTGCCAGCAGTCGAGGAAACACCATATATTTT. Amino acids: CASSRGNTIYF.

This clone was seen repeatedly, ten times or more. The chain carries TRBV9 and TRBJ2-7; 8 nucleotides agree with TRBD2. The CDR3 loop spans 15 amino acids. V dropped 3 bases and J dropped 0; count of bases not matched to a gene: 5. The germline V gene has CDR1 SGDLS and CDR2 YYNGEE. The CDR3 loop reads CASSASGYYSYEQYF. The CDR3 DNA reads as TGTGCCAGCAGCGCTAGCGGGTACTACTCCTACGAGCAGTACTTC.